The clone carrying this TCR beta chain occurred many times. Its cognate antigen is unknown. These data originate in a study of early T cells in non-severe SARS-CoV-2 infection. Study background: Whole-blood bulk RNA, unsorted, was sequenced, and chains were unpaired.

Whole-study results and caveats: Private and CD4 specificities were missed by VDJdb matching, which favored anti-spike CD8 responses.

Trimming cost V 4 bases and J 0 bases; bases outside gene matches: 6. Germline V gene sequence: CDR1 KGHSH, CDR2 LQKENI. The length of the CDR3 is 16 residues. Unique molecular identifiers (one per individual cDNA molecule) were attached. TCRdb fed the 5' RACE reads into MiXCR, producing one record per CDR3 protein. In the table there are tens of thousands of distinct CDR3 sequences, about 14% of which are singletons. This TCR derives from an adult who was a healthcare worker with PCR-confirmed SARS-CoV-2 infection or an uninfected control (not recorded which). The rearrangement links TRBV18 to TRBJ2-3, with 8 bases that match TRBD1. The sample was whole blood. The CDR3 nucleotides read TGTGCCAGCTCACGCCAGGGGGCTTCGAGCACAGATACGCAGTATTTT. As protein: CASSRQGASSTDTQYF.